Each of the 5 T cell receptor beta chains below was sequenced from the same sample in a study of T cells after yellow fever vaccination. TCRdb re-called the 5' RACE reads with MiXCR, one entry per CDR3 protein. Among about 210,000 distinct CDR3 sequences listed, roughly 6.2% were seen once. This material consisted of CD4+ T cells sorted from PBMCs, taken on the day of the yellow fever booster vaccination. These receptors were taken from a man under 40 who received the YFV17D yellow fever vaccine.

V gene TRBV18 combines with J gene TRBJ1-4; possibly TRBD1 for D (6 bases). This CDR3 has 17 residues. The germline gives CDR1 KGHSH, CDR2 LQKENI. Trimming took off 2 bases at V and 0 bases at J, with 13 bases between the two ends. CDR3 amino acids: CASSPAGGRATNEKLFF. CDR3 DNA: TGTGCCAGCTCACCAGCCGGGGGCAGAGCAACTAATGAAAAACTGTTTTTT.

CDR3 nucleotides: TGTGCCACCAGTCAGGACAGGGGCTCCTACAATGAGCAGTTCTTC. It encodes CATSQDRGSYNEQFF. The chain couples TRBV15 to TRBJ2-1, with 9 bases aligning to TRBD1. The CDR3 loop spans 15 amino acids. Per germline, CDR1 LNHNV and CDR2 YYDKDF (reference sequence). V lost 6 bases to trimming and J lost 0 bases; unmatched junction nucleotides: 3.

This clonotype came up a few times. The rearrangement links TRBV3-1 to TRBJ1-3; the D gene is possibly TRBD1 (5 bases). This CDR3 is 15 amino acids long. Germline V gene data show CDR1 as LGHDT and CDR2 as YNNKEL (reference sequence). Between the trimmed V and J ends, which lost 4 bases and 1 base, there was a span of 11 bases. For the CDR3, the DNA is TGTGCCAGCAGCCCCGGGACGGATTCTGGAAACACCATATATTTT. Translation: CASSPGTDSGNTIYF. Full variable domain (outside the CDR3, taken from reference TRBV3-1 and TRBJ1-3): DTAVSQTPKYLVTQMGNDKSIKCEQNLGHDTMYWYKQDSKKFLKIMFSYNNKELIINETVPNRFSPKSPDKAHLNLHINSLELGDSAVYFCASSPGTDSGNTIYFGEGSWLTVV.

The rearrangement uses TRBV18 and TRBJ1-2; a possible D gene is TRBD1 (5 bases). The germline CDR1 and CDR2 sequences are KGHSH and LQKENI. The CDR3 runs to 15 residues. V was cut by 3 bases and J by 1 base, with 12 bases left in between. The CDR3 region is CASSPATAFNYGYTF. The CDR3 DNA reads TGTGCCAGCTCACCGGCGACAGCTTTTAACTATGGCTACACCTTC. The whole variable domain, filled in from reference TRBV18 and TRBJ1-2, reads NAGVMQNPRHLVRRRGQEARLRCSPMKGHSHVYWYRQLPEEGLKFMVYLQKENIIDESGMPKERFSAEFPKEGPSILRIQQVVRGDSAAYFCASSPATAFNYGYTFGSGTRLTVV.

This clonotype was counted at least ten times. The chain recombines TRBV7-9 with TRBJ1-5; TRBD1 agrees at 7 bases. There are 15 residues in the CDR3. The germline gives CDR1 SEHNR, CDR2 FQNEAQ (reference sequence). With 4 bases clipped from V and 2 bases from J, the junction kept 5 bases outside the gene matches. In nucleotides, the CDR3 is TGTGCCAGCAGCTCCTCTGGACAGGGCAATCAGCCCCAGCATTTT. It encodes CASSSSGQGNQPQHF.